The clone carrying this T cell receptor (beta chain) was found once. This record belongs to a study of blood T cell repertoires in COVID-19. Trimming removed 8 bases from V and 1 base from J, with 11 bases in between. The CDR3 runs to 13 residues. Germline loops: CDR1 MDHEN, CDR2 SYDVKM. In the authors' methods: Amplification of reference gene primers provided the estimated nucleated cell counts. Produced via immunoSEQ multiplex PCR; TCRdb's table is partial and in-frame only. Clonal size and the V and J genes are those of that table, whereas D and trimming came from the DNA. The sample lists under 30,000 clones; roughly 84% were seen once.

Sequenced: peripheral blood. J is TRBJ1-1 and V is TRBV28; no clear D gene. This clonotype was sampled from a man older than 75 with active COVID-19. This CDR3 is CASRERSNTEAFF. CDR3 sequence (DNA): TGTGCCAGCCGGGAGCGGTCGAACACTGAAGCTTTCTTT. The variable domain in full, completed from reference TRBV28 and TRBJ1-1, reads DVKVTQSSRYLVKRTGEKVFLECVQDMDHENMFWYRQDPGLGLRLIYFSYDVKMKEKGDIPEGYSVSREKKERFSLILESASTNQTSMYLCASRERSNTEAFFGQGTRLTVV.